This T cell receptor (beta chain) was found in a study of control samples from healthy donors and cancer patients (dated by TCRdb to the early 2020s). Reading from cysteine to phenylalanine, the CDR3 counts 15 amino acids. The DNA shown is the 45-base CDR3, in frame from base 1. V is pared back by 0 bases and J by 1 base, with 10 bases lying between the germline termini. CDR1 and CDR2 were assigned from the germline V gene (reference sequence) as SGHKS and YYEKEE. Receptor libraries were prepared by the immunoSEQ multiplex PCR assay. TCRdb provides this immuneACCESS table in a form limited to in-frame rearrangements. Some clones are lacking; in checked studies, under half of them reflect an unresolved V gene, and why the rest are absent is not known. In this sample the table shows 130,000 to 150,000 clones, just under 95% of which occur a single time. The ten largest account for 14% of the sample.

Worth noting for this clone: It lacks a known antigen. No much larger clone exists at a distance of one base, and base qualities are not known.

The sequence links TRBV5-5 to TRBJ1-1; a confident D gene designation cannot be given. The receptor comes from a man in his 60s with colorectal cancer. The specimen sequenced was PBMCs. The CDR3 has the sequence CASSLEASPNTEAFF. The DNA reads as follows: TGTGCCAGCAGCTTGGAGGCCTCCCCGAACACTGAAGCTTTCTTT.